The entry below gives a single T cell receptor (beta chain) sequence along with its context. The data were taken from a study of blood T cell repertoires in COVID-19. At the level of the study: Samples came from the United States, Italy and Spain, spanning acute and convalescent COVID-19. The cDNA or gDNA used as material had been derived from T cells, B-cell-depleted T cells, or PBMCs.

Cohort allocation depended upon clinical history that participants reported. In Cohort 3, a recovered donor had either two negative PCRs, clearance, or symptom resolution. Sequencing was performed with immunoSEQ multiplex PCR; in TCRdb, only in-frame clones are kept and a portion is missing. The table includes about 330,000 clones, 80% to 90% detected once. V shed 3 bases and J 6 bases; nucleotides not matched to a gene: 4. CDR3 length: 15 residues. The germline V gene has CDR1 MNHEY and CDR2 SMNVEV (reference sequence). The receptor was isolated from a man aged 30 to 45 who had recovered from COVID-19. The rearrangement links TRBV27 to TRBJ2-2, with 10 positions matching TRBD2. Sequenced sample: PBMCs or T cells enriched from blood (not recorded which). CDR3 sequence reads: CASSFIAGGAGELFF. The CDR3 DNA is TGTGCCAGCAGTTTCATAGCGGGGGGTGCCGGGGAGCTGTTTTTT.